The 23 T cell receptor beta chains given below trace back to one sample, sequenced in a study of graft-versus-host responses after intestinal transplantation. Sequenced by immunoSEQ multiplex PCR; TCRdb stores in-frame clones only, minus some. The sample records roughly 10,000 clones, about 92% being singletons. The source material was PBMCs, sampled 65 to 70 days after transplant. These receptors were collected from a human patient who received an intestinal transplant, so some T cells may come from the graft donor.

The chain links TRBV7-9 to TRBJ1-2, with D maybe TRBD1 (5 bases). CDR3 length: 14 amino acids. The germline V gene encodes CDR1 SEHNR and CDR2 FQNEAQ (reference sequence). The ends were cut back, 5 bases at V and 4 bases at J, with 14 bases in the middle. Written as DNA, the CDR3 is TGTGCCAGCAGCGCACAATTAGGGGTCTATGGCTACACCTTC. Protein product: CASSAQLGVYGYTF.

This chain links TRBV14 with TRBJ2-7; 14 positions match TRBD2. The CDR3 contains 21 residues. Germline CDR1 SGHDN, CDR2 FVKESK. The J segment lost 0 bases and the V segment lost 1 base, leaving 14 bases of the junction unmatched. The CDR3 DNA sequence: TGTGCCAGCAGCCAAGTTGGGGGAGCGGGACTAGCGGGAGTTTTCTCCTACGAGCAGTACTTC. This encodes CASSQVGGAGLAGVFSYEQYF.

The chain employs TRBV28 and TRBJ2-5; 8 bases match TRBD2. CDR1 MDHEN and CDR2 SYDVKM come from the germline V gene. The CDR3 consists of 16 residues. The ends lost 1 base at V and 0 bases at J; junction bases unmatched: 4. CDR3 region: CASSLSSSGYQETQYF. In DNA form, the CDR3 reads TGTGCCAGCAGTTTATCGTCTAGCGGGTACCAAGAGACCCAGTACTTC.

This sequence joins TRBV2 and TRBJ1-2; D remains unclear. The germline CDR1 and CDR2 sequences are SNHLY and FYNNEI. V shed 3 bases and J shed 6 bases, with 14 bases lying between them. CDR3 length: 14 amino acids. CDR3 residues: CASSDWVGLDGYTF. CDR3 DNA: TGTGCCAGCAGTGATTGGGTGGGTTTGGATGGCTACACCTTC.

This chain uses TRBV19 with TRBJ2-4, with D possibly being TRBD1 (6 bases). Germline V CDR1 and CDR2: LNHDA, SQIVND (reference sequence). This CDR3 comprises 14 residues. V was cut by 4 bases and J by 8 bases, with 15 bases left in between. The CDR3 DNA is TGTGCCAGTAGTACCGAACCGACAGGAGACATTCAGTACTTC. Amino acids: CASSTEPTGDIQYF.

The rearrangement links TRBV9 to TRBJ2-7; possibly TRBD2 for D (5 bases). The V gene lost 0 bases and the J gene lost 2 bases, with 18 bases spanning the gap. Germline assignment: CDR1 SGDLS and CDR2 YYNGEE. The CDR3 covers 17 residues. CDR3 in amino acids: CASSVAPGGSGAYEQYF. CDR3 bases: TGTGCCAGCAGCGTAGCCCCCGGTGGGAGCGGAGCCTACGAGCAGTACTTC.

V is TRBV5-1 and J is TRBJ1-5; perhaps TRBD1 as D (5 bases). Trimming removed 5 bases at V and 3 bases at J, with 15 bases between. Germline assignment: CDR1 SGHRS and CDR2 YFSETQ. The CDR3 runs 15 residues. CDR3 DNA: TGCGCCAGCAGACTTAGTCCAGGGAACAATCAGCCCCAGCATTTT. Protein sequence: CASRLSPGNNQPQHF.

The rearrangement links TRBV7-3 to TRBJ1-1; maybe TRBD1 (5 bases). Trimming pared 5 bases from V and 7 bases from J, leaving 14 bases between. The germline V gene has CDR1 SGHTA and CDR2 FQGTGA. This CDR3 has 13 residues. CDR3 amino acids: CASSPGHELEAFF. The CDR3 DNA reads TGTGCCAGCAGCCCGGGGCATGAACTTGAAGCTTTCTTT.

The chain joins TRBV4-3 to TRBJ2-3, with 9 bases that match TRBD2. The CDR3 totals 15 residues. Germline V gives CDR1 LGHNA, CDR2 YSLEER. The J segment lost 1 base and the V segment lost 6 bases, leaving 5 bases of the junction unmatched. CDR3 region: CASSYIAGGTDTQYF. Written as DNA, the CDR3 is TGCGCCAGCAGTTACATAGCGGGGGGCACAGATACGCAGTATTTT.

The chain uses TRBV19 and TRBJ1-1; D gene unclear. V gave up 5 bases and J gave up 4 bases, with 2 bases separating them. From germline, CDR1 is LNHDA and CDR2 SQIVND (reference sequence). The CDR3 length is 10 residues. The CDR3 spells CASSSTEAFF. The CDR3 region has the DNA TGTGCCAGTAGTTCCACTGAAGCTTTCTTT. Filled out from reference TRBV19 and TRBJ1-1, the complete variable domain reads DGGITQSPKYLFRKEGQNVTLSCEQNLNHDAMYWYRQDPGQGLRLIYYSQIVNDFQKGDIAEGYSVSREKKESFPLTVTSAQKNPTAFYLCASSSTEAFFGQGTRLTVV.

The chain employs TRBV30 and TRBJ1-1; TRBD1 is a possible D gene (6 bases). V lost 4 bases to trimming and J lost 10 bases, with 13 bases between them. Germline lookup yields CDR1 GTSNPN and CDR2 SVGIG (reference sequence). The CDR3 extends over 11 amino acids. DNA for the CDR3: TGTGCCTGGAAGGACCAGGGGACAGCTTTCTTT. Translation gives CAWKDQGTAFF. Filled out from reference TRBV30 and TRBJ1-1, the complete variable domain reads SQTIHQWPATLVQPVGSPLSLECTVEGTSNPNLYWYRQAAGRGLQLLFYSVGIGQISSEVPQNLSASRPQDRQFILSSKKLLLSDSGFYLCAWKDQGTAFFGQGTRLTVV.

The V gene is TRBV4-3, the J gene TRBJ2-1; 10 bases align to TRBD2. The CDR3 has 16 amino acids. Germline lookup yields CDR1 LGHNA and CDR2 YSLEER. With 0 bases clipped from V and 10 bases from J, the junction kept 9 bases outside the gene matches. CDR3 DNA: TGCGCCAGCAGCCAAGAACTAGCGGGACGTCGGTGGGAGCAGTTCTTC. It translates to CASSQELAGRRWEQFF.

The chain uses TRBV2 and TRBJ1-5, with a possible D match to TRBD1 (5 bases). CDR1 SNHLY and CDR2 FYNNEI come from the germline V gene. Deletions cut 6 bases from V and 3 bases from J, with 12 bases between. The length of the CDR3 is 14 residues. For the CDR3, the DNA is TGTGCCAGCAGGAAGGACACGATCAATCAGCCCCAGCATTTT. Encoded protein: CASRKDTINQPQHF.

The chain is built from TRBV6-1 and TRBJ1-2; a possible D gene is TRBD1 (5 bases). The V gene's germline CDR1 is MNHNS and CDR2 SASEGT. V was pared by 3 bases and J by 8 bases, with 13 bases between. The CDR3 consists of 13 residues. The CDR3 loop reads CASSEAGRRGYTF. DNA for the CDR3: TGTGCCAGCAGTGAGGCAGGGAGACGAGGCTACACCTTC.

The V gene is TRBV27, the J gene TRBJ2-7; D not resolved. The CDR3 contains 11 residues. Per the germline V gene, CDR1 is MNHEY and CDR2 is SMNVEV (reference sequence). Trimming cost V 6 bases and J 6 bases, with 9 bases left between them. The CDR3: CASSLTSEQYF. The CDR3 coding sequence is TGTGCCAGCAGCTTAACTTCCGAGCAGTACTTC.

The CDR3 nucleotides are TGTGCCAGCAGTCTCGCTAGCGGGAGCTCCTACAATGAGCAGTTCTTC. Encoded protein: CASSLASGSSYNEQFF. V and J are TRBV27 and TRBJ2-1; 10 bases match TRBD2. Germline trimming cut 5 bases from V and 0 bases from J; bases unmatched to any gene: 4. CDR3 size: 16 residues. Germline V gene sequence: CDR1 MNHEY, CDR2 SMNVEV (reference sequence).

The CDR3 is CASSSSRRDEKLFF. The DNA for the CDR3 is TGTGCCAGCAGTTCGTCCCGTAGGGACGAAAAACTGTTTTTT. This chain uses TRBV28 with TRBJ1-4; tentatively, D is TRBD1 (5 bases). Germline V gives CDR1 MDHEN, CDR2 SYDVKM. V lost 4 bases and J lost 8, with 14 bases in between. The CDR3 has 14 amino acids. The variable domain in full, with the rest retrieved from reference TRBV28 and TRBJ1-4, is DVKVTQSSRYLVKRTGEKVFLECVQDMDHENMFWYRQDPGLGLRLIYFSYDVKMKEKGDIPEGYSVSREKKERFSLILESASTNQTSMYLCASSSSRRDEKLFFGSGTQLSVL.

This rearrangement joins TRBV7-9 to TRBJ1-2; D gene uncertain. CDR3 length: 13 residues. Germline V CDR1 and CDR2: SEHNR, FQNEAQ (reference sequence). V dropped 3 bases and J dropped 6 bases, with 11 bases sitting between them. DNA for the CDR3: TGTGCCAGCAGCTTGCGTTATAGGGATGGCTACACCTTC. Translation: CASSLRYRDGYTF.

The chain is built from TRBV19 and TRBJ2-3; 9 positions match TRBD1. This CDR3 spans 15 amino acids. Germline V gives CDR1 LNHDA, CDR2 SQIVND (reference sequence). V shed 1 base and J 3 bases; nucleotides not matched to a gene: 2. The CDR3 coding sequence is TGTGCCAGTAGTATAGTACAGGGGGCAACAGATACGCAGTATTTT. As protein: CASSIVQGATDTQYF.

The rearrangement joins TRBV19 to TRBJ1-1, with D uncertain. With 2 bases removed from V and 7 bases from J, the gap between germline ends came to 8 bases. From germline, CDR1 is LNHDA and CDR2 SQIVND (reference sequence). The CDR3 loop spans 12 amino acids. CDR3: CASSITGIEAFF. In nucleotides, the CDR3 is TGTGCCAGTAGTATAACGGGGATTGAAGCTTTCTTT.

The chain links TRBV7-9 to TRBJ2-7, with D maybe TRBD1 (6 bases). The V end lost 1 base, the J end lost 1 base, and 11 bases lay between the germline ends. There are 15 residues in the CDR3. From germline, CDR1 is SEHNR and CDR2 FQNEAQ (reference sequence). The chain's CDR3 is CASSLDQGRSYEQYF. The CDR3 nucleotides are TGTGCCAGCAGCTTAGACCAGGGGAGATCCTACGAGCAGTACTTC.

V usage is TRBV15 and J usage is TRBJ1-1; D is unresolved. Trimming left V 0 bases short and J 10 bases short, with 15 bases between. Germline lookup yields CDR1 LNHNV and CDR2 YYDKDF (reference sequence). CDR3 length: 14 amino acids. In DNA, the CDR3 is TGTGCCACCAGCAGAGATTTGAACGGCCTTGTAGCTTTCTTT. Its translation: CATSRDLNGLVAFF.

The chain recombines TRBV27 with TRBJ1-2; no clear D. CDR3 size: 10 residues. Trimming stripped 5 bases from V and 3 bases from J, with 1 base between. Germline V gene sequence: CDR1 MNHEY, CDR2 SMNVEV (reference sequence). The CDR3 protein is CASSDYGYTF. The CDR3 bases are TGTGCCAGCAGTGACTATGGCTACACCTTC.